The 16 T cell receptor beta chains reported below all come from one sample, sequenced in a study of T cell responses to AZD1222 COVID-19 vaccine. Profiled with immunoSEQ multiplex PCR; TCRdb holds only in-frame clones, not every one. The sample contains 150,000 to 200,000 clones, 92% of which appear only once. The material sequenced was peripheral blood, taken 28 days after the second AZD1222 dose. Every receptor here comes from an adult who received the AZD1222 COVID-19 vaccine.

V gene TRBV9 combines with J gene TRBJ1-6; the D is unclear. Trimming stripped 3 bases from V and 6 bases from J, with 7 bases between. Germline CDR1 reads SGDLS; CDR2 reads YYNGEE. CDR3 length: 13 residues. The CDR3 spells CASSEWGNSPLHF. In DNA form, the CDR3 reads TGTGCCAGCAGCGAATGGGGTAATTCACCCCTCCACTTT.

J is TRBJ1-1 and V is TRBV18, with 8 bases matching TRBD1. CDR1 is KGHSH and CDR2 is LQKENI in the germline V gene. Unmatched junction bases numbered 1, after V lost 3 bases and J lost 4 bases. The CDR3 is 13 residues long. CDR3 nucleotides: TGTGCCAGCTCACCGACAGGGGTCACTGAAGCTTTCTTT. Its translation: CASSPTGVTEAFF.

The CDR3, as DNA: TGTGCCAGCAGCGGGGGGGAAACTGGCTACACCTTC. This sequence encodes CASSGGETGYTF. The chain combines TRBV3-1 (or the pseudogene TRBV3-2) with TRBJ1-2; a possible D gene is TRBD1 (5 bases). Deletions cut 5 bases from V and 7 bases from J, with 11 bases between. Germline V CDR1 and CDR2: LGHDT, YNNKEL (reference sequence). This CDR3 has 12 amino acids.

Points on this clone: Sequence at one end of the junction differs from germline and may be a read error. Written as DNA, the CDR3 is TGTGCCAGCAGGGAAGGGGACAGGGGGCTTTACGATAGCAATCAGCCCCAGCATTTT. Translating gives CASREGDRGLYDSNQPQHF. This chain connects TRBV6-1 to TRBJ1-5; 12 nucleotides agree with TRBD1. Germline V gene data show CDR1 as MNHNS and CDR2 as SASEGT. The CDR3 extends over 19 amino acids.

CDR3 coding DNA: TGTGCCAGCAGCTACACGGCTGAGTACGAGCAGTACTTC. Amino acids: CASSYTAEYEQYF. The J gene is TRBJ2-7, the V gene TRBV7-2; D gene unclear. The germline V and J ends were trimmed by 4 bases and 4 bases, with 11 bases remaining between them. CDR3 size: 13 residues. Looked up from germline, CDR1 is SGHTA and CDR2 is FQGNSA.

This sequence joins TRBV12-3 or TRBV12-4 and TRBJ1-5; D gene uncertain. V lost 10 bases and J lost 6, with 10 bases in between. This CDR3 contains 11 residues. The CDR3 here is CAKWGCQPQHF. For the CDR3, the DNA is TGTGCCAAGTGGGGTTGTCAGCCCCAGCATTTT.

V and J are TRBV19 and TRBJ1-1, with D tentatively TRBD1 (5 bases). This CDR3 is built from 15 residues. Trimming cost V 4 bases and J 0 bases, with 12 bases left between them. Germline lookup yields CDR1 LNHDA and CDR2 SQIVND (reference sequence). In nucleotides, the CDR3 is TGTGCCAGTAGTACGGGACGTCACATGAACACTGAAGCTTTCTTT. Translated: CASSTGRHMNTEAFF.

This clone was found once. The V gene is TRBV5-1, the J gene TRBJ2-4; the D gene could be TRBD1 or TRBD2 (5 bases each). The CDR3 covers 13 residues. V gave up 1 base and J gave up 7 bases, with 9 bases separating them. In germline, CDR1 is SGHRS, CDR2 YFSETQ. The CDR3 DNA sequence: TGCGCCAGCAGCTTGCGAGGGGTTAACATTCAGTACTTC. Translated: CASSLRGVNIQYF.

The rearrangement joins TRBV7-9 to TRBJ1-2; D unresolved. Trimming removed 3 bases at V and 4 bases at J, with 6 bases between. The V gene's germline CDR1 is SEHNR and CDR2 FQNEAQ (reference sequence). This CDR3 is built from 12 residues. The CDR3 sequence: CASSFGVYGYTF. The CDR3 DNA reads as TGTGCCAGCAGCTTCGGGGTCTATGGCTACACCTTC.

This clone was counted a single time. V and J are TRBV7-2 and TRBJ2-1; possibly TRBD1 or TRBD2 for D (6 bases each). The CDR3 extends over 12 amino acids. V was shortened by 5 bases and J by 15 bases, with 17 bases between the two germline ends. From germline, CDR1 is SGHTA and CDR2 FQGNSA. The CDR3 DNA reads TGTGCCAGCAGCCCCGGGGGCTCGGTCCGGTTCTTC. Its translation: CASSPGGSVRFF.

The V and J genes are TRBV9 and TRBJ1-1; D unclear. The CDR3 is 14 amino acids. V lost 3 bases to trimming and J lost 0 bases, with 9 bases between them. Germline V lookup: CDR1 SGDLS, CDR2 YYNGEE. The CDR3 DNA sequence: TGTGCCAGCAGCGGCCAGGTCCTGAACACTGAAGCTTTCTTT. Amino acids: CASSGQVLNTEAFF.

This clone appeared a single time. The rearrangement joins TRBV7-2 to TRBJ1-4; D remains unclear. This CDR3 has 14 amino acids. The V end was cut by 6 bases, the J end by 3 bases, with 11 bases between. Germline V gene sequence: CDR1 SGHTA, CDR2 FQGNSA. The chain's CDR3 is CASSPTWSNEKLFF. CDR3 nucleotide sequence: TGTGCCAGCAGTCCGACGTGGTCTAATGAAAAACTGTTTTTT.

V usage is TRBV29-1 and J usage is TRBJ1-5; maybe TRBD1 (5 bases). V was pared by 4 bases and J by 1 base, with 17 bases between. This CDR3 region has 16 residues. CDR1 SQVTM and CDR2 ANQGSEA come from the germline V gene. CDR3 sequence: CSVGQGKGTSNQPQHF. DNA of the CDR3: TGCAGCGTTGGGCAAGGGAAGGGGACCAGCAATCAGCCCCAGCATTTT.

The chain is built from TRBV7-2 and TRBJ1-2; 7 nucleotides agree with TRBD1. There are 14 residues in the CDR3. CDR1 SGHTA and CDR2 FQGNSA come from the germline V gene. The V segment lost 5 bases and the J segment 5 bases; nucleotides outside the gene matches: 8. As DNA, the CDR3 is TGTGCCAGCAGCGCCAGACAGGGAAAGTATGGCTACACCTTC. Protein: CASSARQGKYGYTF.

This chain links TRBV5-6 with TRBJ1-2; no clear D gene. With 0 bases removed from V and 6 bases from J, the gap between germline ends came to 15 bases. CDR1 SGHDT and CDR2 YYEEEE come from the germline V gene. This CDR3 is built from 15 residues. CDR3 sequence: CASSLGGSLSHGYTF. CDR3 bases: TGTGCCAGCAGCTTGGGCGGCAGTCTGTCTCATGGCTACACCTTC.

V usage is TRBV19 and J usage is TRBJ1-6; D gene unclear. This CDR3 comprises 13 residues. Trimming pared 6 bases from V and 9 bases from J, leaving 12 bases between. The germline gives CDR1 LNHDA, CDR2 SQIVND (reference sequence). The CDR3 DNA reads as TGTGCCAGTAGCTTAAACTGGGGTTCACCCCTCCACTTT. This gives the protein CASSLNWGSPLHF.